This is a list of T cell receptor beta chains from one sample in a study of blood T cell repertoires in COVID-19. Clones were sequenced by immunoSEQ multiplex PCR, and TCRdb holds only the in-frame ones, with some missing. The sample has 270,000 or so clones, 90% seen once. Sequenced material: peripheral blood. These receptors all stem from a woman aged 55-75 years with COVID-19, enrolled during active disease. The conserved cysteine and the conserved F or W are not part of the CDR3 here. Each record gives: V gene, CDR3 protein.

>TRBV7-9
ASSLVAGGTDTQY
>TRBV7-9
ASSFEGTGGYT
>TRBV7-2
ASSLRGGMAGELF
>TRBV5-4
ASSSVSGGFSSGANVLT
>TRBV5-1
ASSQPGQGRGNGYT
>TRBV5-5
ASSLTGGGYT
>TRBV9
ASSVEGTGGSRGYT
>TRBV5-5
ASSLSEFEGVNTEAF
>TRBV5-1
ASSLEGQAASYEQY
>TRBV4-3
AAGSRGHYNEQF
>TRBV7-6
ASSSDRMRREKLF
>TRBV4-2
ASSPTTGGTTEAF